Reported below is one TCR beta chain. In germline, CDR1 is MNHNS, CDR2 SASEGT. V was pared by 5 bases and J by 7 bases, with 15 bases between. CDR3 size: 15 residues. Healthy Caucasians, and only they, were the donors. MiXCR, run by TCRdb on the 5' RACE reads, gives a single entry per CDR3 protein. The table records 510,000 or so distinct CDR3 sequences, about 16% of them present only once. The data were taken from a study of identical twins. These data were also filed under a second study, of yellow fever vaccine responses in identical twins.

The clonotype was recovered from a young woman in good health. Sequencing was done on a sample of CD4+ T cells sorted from blood. The chain has TRBV6-1 and TRBJ1-6, with a tentative D call TRBD1 (6 bases). For the CDR3, the DNA is TGTGCCAGCAGTAGGGGGATGACAGGCAATTCACCCCTCCACTTT. Protein product: CASSRGMTGNSPLHF.